The 17 T cell receptor beta chains listed next were all sequenced from one sample in a study of shared clonotypes between healthy human individuals. Assay used: immunoSEQ multiplex PCR; TCRdb lists only in-frame clones, some missing. The sample holds 1,500,000 or so clones, around 98.5% seen once. Input material: naive CD4+ T cells sorted from blood. Subset given: CD45RA+ positively selected. These receptors all stem from a man aged 25 to 40 in good health.

The rearrangement joins TRBV28 to TRBJ1-1; the D gene is possibly TRBD1 (6 bases). V lost 8 bases, J lost 1 base, and 11 bases lay in between. This CDR3 spans 13 amino acids. Per the germline V gene, CDR1 is MDHEN and CDR2 is SYDVKM. For the CDR3, the DNA is TGTGCCAGCGGGGGCTTCGGGAACACTGAAGCTTTCTTT. Its translation is CASGGFGNTEAFF.

This chain connects TRBV5-4 to TRBJ2-5; TRBD2 agrees at 14 bases. The CDR3 loop spans 16 amino acids. The V and J ends lost 4 bases and 4 bases, in that order; junction bases with no gene match: 6. CDR1 is SGHNT and CDR2 is YYREEE in the germline V gene (reference sequence). CDR3 sequence reads: CASSRGTSGSVETQYF. The DNA of the CDR3 is TGTGCCAGCAGCCGCGGGACTAGCGGGAGTGTAGAGACCCAGTACTTC. The full variable domain, its missing parts supplied by reference TRBV5-4 and TRBJ2-5, is ETGVTQSPTHLIKTRGQQVTLRCSSQSGHNTVSWYQQALGQGPQFIFQYYREEENGRGNFPPRFSGLQFPNYSSELNVNALELDDSALYLCASSRGTSGSVETQYFGPGTRLLVL.

The chain combines TRBV28 with TRBJ1-2, with 7 bases that match TRBD1. The CDR3 loop spans 13 amino acids. V dropped 7 bases and J dropped 5; count of bases not matched to a gene: 7. CDR1 MDHEN and CDR2 SYDVKM come from the germline V gene. CDR3 sequence reads: CASTRDRAYGYTF. The CDR3 nucleotides are TGTGCCAGCACCAGGGACAGAGCATATGGCTACACCTTC.

This chain links TRBV11-3 with TRBJ1-2; 7 bases fit TRBD1. V lost 1 base, J lost 6 bases, and 2 bases stayed unmatched. This CDR3 has 13 residues. The germline V gene has CDR1 SGHNT and CDR2 YENEEA. Here the CDR3 reads CASSLVGGDGYTF. The CDR3, as DNA: TGTGCCAGCAGCTTAGTAGGGGGCGATGGCTACACCTTC.

The V and J genes are TRBV15 and TRBJ2-1; possibly TRBD1 or TRBD2 for D (5 bases each). CDR1 and CDR2 from the germline V gene are LNHNV and YYDKDF (reference sequence). V lost 0 bases to trimming and J lost 7 bases, with 16 bases between them. The CDR3 contains 16 residues. The CDR3 bases are TGTGCCACCAGCAGAGATCGGGGCCCTAGTGGGAATGAGCAGTTCTTC. It is translated as CATSRDRGPSGNEQFF.

This rearrangement joins TRBV18 to TRBJ1-3, with D possibly being TRBD1 (5 bases). CDR1 and CDR2 from the germline V gene are KGHSH and LQKENI. V was trimmed by 5 bases and J by 0 bases, leaving 17 bases between them. The CDR3 is 17 amino acids. CDR3 region: CASSTLTALLSGNTIYF. CDR3 nucleotide sequence: TGTGCCAGCTCAACATTGACAGCGCTTCTCTCTGGAAACACCATATATTTT.

The rearrangement joins TRBV5-1 to TRBJ2-3; D gene ambiguous. Trimming removed 0 bases at V and 2 bases at J, with 10 bases between. From germline, CDR1 is SGHRS and CDR2 YFSETQ. This CDR3 spans 15 amino acids. CDR3 sequence: CASSLGLKVTDTQYF. CDR3 DNA: TGCGCCAGCAGCTTGGGTCTGAAAGTCACAGATACGCAGTATTTT.

The chain uses TRBV6-5 and TRBJ1-3; TRBD1 is a possible D gene (5 bases). V lost 5 bases, J lost 3 bases, and 11 bases lay in between. This CDR3 comprises 14 residues. Germline CDR1 reads MNHEY; CDR2 reads SVGAGI. DNA for the CDR3: TGTGCCAGCAGTGCCGGGACGTTTGGAAACACCATATATTTT. The encoded protein is CASSAGTFGNTIYF.

The chain couples TRBV11-1 to TRBJ1-3; D is unresolved. This CDR3 spans 13 amino acids. Germline V gene lookup returns CDR1 SGHAT and CDR2 FQDESV (reference sequence). Trimming pared 3 bases from V and 2 bases from J, leaving 5 bases between. The CDR3 here is CASSFSAGNTIYF. As DNA, the CDR3 is TGTGCCAGCAGCTTTTCCGCTGGAAACACCATATATTTT.

This chain links TRBV28 with TRBJ1-5; D unresolved. Germline V CDR1 and CDR2: MDHEN, SYDVKM. The V gene lost 4 bases and the J gene lost 7 bases, with 8 bases spanning the gap. This CDR3 comprises 12 residues. The CDR3 DNA sequence: TGTGCCAGCAGTTCTACTAGACAGCCCCAGCATTTT. Translation: CASSSTRQPQHF.

This chain links TRBV9 with TRBJ1-2; perhaps TRBD1 as D (5 bases). The V end was cut by 3 bases, the J end by 7 bases, with 16 bases between. There are 14 residues in the CDR3. Germline values: CDR1 SGDLS, CDR2 YYNGEE. The CDR3 DNA follows: TGTGCCAGCAGCGCGCGGGACCTTCGACTTGGCTACACCTTC. The encoded protein is CASSARDLRLGYTF.

Details on this clone: The identical CDR3 is also encoded by other nucleotide sequences in the sample. The chain has TRBV18 and TRBJ2-7; D perhaps matches TRBD2 (6 bases). The CDR3 spans 13 residues. The ends were cut back, 2 bases at V and 3 bases at J, with 8 bases in the middle. Per germline, CDR1 KGHSH and CDR2 LQKENI. CDR3 sequence: CASSPLGGYEQYF. In DNA form, the CDR3 reads TGTGCCAGCTCACCATTGGGGGGCTACGAGCAGTACTTC.

Here the CDR3 DNA reads TGTGCCAGCAGTTCGCGACTAGCGATGTTCAATGAGCAGTTCTTC. As protein: CASSSRLAMFNEQFF. The rearrangement links TRBV2 to TRBJ2-1; TRBD2 agrees at 8 bases. V was pared by 5 bases and J by 6 bases, with 9 bases of the junction left unmatched. The germline gives CDR1 SNHLY, CDR2 FYNNEI. This CDR3 comprises 15 residues.

The chain recombines TRBV29-1 with TRBJ2-1; perhaps D is TRBD1 or TRBD2 (6 bases each). This CDR3 has 13 amino acids. Germline CDR1 is SQVTM and CDR2 is ANQGSEA. The V end lost 4 bases, the J end lost 15 bases, and 22 bases lay between the germline ends. CDR3 in DNA: TGCAGCGTTGTAGGGGGGAGCCGACTTATGGGGTTCTTC. Its translation is CSVVGGSRLMGFF.

The chain couples TRBV5-1 to TRBJ2-1, with a possible D match to TRBD2 (6 bases). CDR1 SGHRS and CDR2 YFSETQ come from the germline V gene. Trimming left V 4 bases short and J 1 base short, with 12 bases between. There are 15 residues in the CDR3. Here the CDR3 reads CASSKEAGSYNEQFF. CDR3 coding DNA: TGCGCCAGCAGCAAAGAAGCGGGTTCCTACAATGAGCAGTTCTTC.

This sequence joins TRBV7-3 and TRBJ2-5; no definite D call. The V end lost 1 base, the J end lost 7 bases, and 10 bases lay between the germline ends. The length of the CDR3 is 13 residues. Germline V lookup: CDR1 SGHTA, CDR2 FQGTGA. The CDR3 reads CASSLMQKGTQYF. The CDR3 bases are TGTGCCAGCAGCTTAATGCAGAAGGGGACCCAGTACTTC.

This rearrangement joins TRBV30 to TRBJ2-5; TRBD2 matches 9 bases. V shed 4 bases, J shed 5 bases, and the junction held 5 bases outside the gene matches. Germline-derived CDR1 and CDR2 are GTSNPN and SVGIG (reference sequence). The CDR3 has 13 amino acids. In DNA form, the CDR3 reads TGTGCCTGGAATAGCGGGAGATATGAGACCCAGTACTTC. Translated, it gives CAWNSGRYETQYF.